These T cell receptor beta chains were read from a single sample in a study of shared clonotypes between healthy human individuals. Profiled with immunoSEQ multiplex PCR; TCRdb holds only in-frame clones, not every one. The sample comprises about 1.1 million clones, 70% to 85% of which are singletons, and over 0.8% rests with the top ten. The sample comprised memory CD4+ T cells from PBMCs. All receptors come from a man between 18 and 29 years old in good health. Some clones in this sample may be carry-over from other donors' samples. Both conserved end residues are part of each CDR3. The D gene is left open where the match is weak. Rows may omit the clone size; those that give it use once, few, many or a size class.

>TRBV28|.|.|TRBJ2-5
TGTGCCAGCAGTTTCGGGGGTCTCAGGACCCAGTACTTC
CASSFGGLRTQYF
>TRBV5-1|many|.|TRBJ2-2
TGCGCCAGCAGCTCTAGGCCCGAGACCCGGGGGAACACCGGGGAGCTGTTTTTT
CASSSRPETRGNTGELFF
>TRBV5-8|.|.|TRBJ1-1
TGTGCCAGCAGCCTCAACCCGGTTGTAGGAGGTGAAGCTTTCTTT
CASSLNPVVGGEAFF
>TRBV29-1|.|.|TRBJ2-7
TGCAGCGTTGTGGAGGAGACGAAAGGGTACGAGCAGTACTTC
CSVVEETKGYEQYF
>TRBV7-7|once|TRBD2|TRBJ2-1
TGTGCCAGCAGTCGCGGACTAGCGGGAGCCTACAGTGAGCAGTTCTTC
CASSRGLAGAYSEQFF
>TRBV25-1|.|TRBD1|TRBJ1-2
TGTGCCAGCAGACGGCAGGGGGTTAACTATGGCTACACCTTC
CASRRQGVNYGYTF
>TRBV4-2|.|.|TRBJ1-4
TGTGCCAGCAGTCTTCCCTCCCGACCAACTAATGAAAAACTGTTTTTT
CASSLPSRPTNEKLFF
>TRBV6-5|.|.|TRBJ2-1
TGTGCCAGCAGTTACGGACAGTTGAACTACAATGAGCAGTTCTTC
CASSYGQLNYNEQFF
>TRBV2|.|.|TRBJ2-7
TGTGCCAGCATGCTACTACCGCCCGAGCAGTACTTC
CASMLLPPEQYF
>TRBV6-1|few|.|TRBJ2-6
TGTGCCAGCAGTGAAGCAACAGGGACGCGGTCTGGGGCCAACGTCCTGACTTTC
CASSEATGTRSGANVLTF
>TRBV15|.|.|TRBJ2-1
TGTGCCACCAGCAGGTCGGCGGGACGGGATGAGCAGTTCTTC
CATSRSAGRDEQFF
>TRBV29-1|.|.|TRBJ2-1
TGCAGCGTTGGACGCAGACTCACCTACAATGAGCAGTTCTTC
CSVGRRLTYNEQFF
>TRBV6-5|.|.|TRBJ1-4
TGTGCCAGCAGTCGGGACCGGACGAATGAAAAACTGTTTTTT
CASSRDRTNEKLFF
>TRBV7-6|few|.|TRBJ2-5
TGTGCCAGCAGCTTAGGGTGGTCGGCGGGTGGTAGGCAGACCCAGTACTTC
CASSLGWSAGGRQTQYF
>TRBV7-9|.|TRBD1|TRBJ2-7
TGTGCCAGCAGCCCCGGGACAGGGGGCGGGGAGCAGTACTTC
CASSPGTGGGEQYF
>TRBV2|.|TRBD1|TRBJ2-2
TGTGCCAGCTACAGGGGGCGCAGCACCGGGGAGCTGTTTTTT
CASYRGRSTGELFF
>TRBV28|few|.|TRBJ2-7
TGTGCCAGCAGTCTGACTGCCTACGAGCAGTACTTC
CASSLTAYEQYF
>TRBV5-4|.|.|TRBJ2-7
TGTGCCAGCAGCTATCCGGGACAAGGGGACGAGCAGTACTTC
CASSYPGQGDEQYF
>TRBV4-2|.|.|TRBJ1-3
TGTGCCAGCAGCCAAGTCCCAAACACCATATATTTT
CASSQVPNTIYF
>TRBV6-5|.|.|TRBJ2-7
TGTGCCAGCAGTTCCCGCAGTGACGGGCGCTACGAGCAGTACTTC
CASSSRSDGRYEQYF